This passage covers 32 T cell receptor beta chains from one sample sequenced in a study of cytomegalovirus exposure and HLA in healthy donors (dated by TCRdb to 2016 to 2017). Library preparation employed the immunoSEQ multiplex PCR assay. Entries here come from immuneACCESS through TCRdb and include only in-frame sequences with V and J called. Some clones fail to appear in such tables; in the studies checked, an unresolved V gene covers under half of the shortfall, and the cause of the remainder is unknown. This sample has roughly 300,000 clones in its table, and roughly nine tenths of those were observed once. The ten largest clones capture about 1.2% of the sample. What was sequenced was PBMCs. The origin of the receptors is a woman aged 25 to 45 in good health and CMV-seropositive.

This chain connects TRBV7-8 to TRBJ2-7; D gene ambiguous. Germline values: CDR1 SGHVS, CDR2 FQNEAQ. The CDR3 runs to 14 residues. With 2 bases removed from V and 6 bases from J, the gap between germline ends came to 14 bases. The CDR3 here is CASSLRADWSEQYF. CDR3 in DNA: TGTGCCAGCAGCTTAAGGGCGGATTGGTCCGAGCAGTACTTC. The full variable domain, with the rest looked up from reference TRBV7-8 and TRBJ2-7, is GAGVSQSPRYKVAKRGQDVALRCDPISGHVSLFWYQQALGQGPEFLTYFQNEAQLDKSGLPSDRFFAERPEGSVSTLKIQRTQQEDSAVYLCASSLRADWSEQYFGPGTRLTVT.

CDR3 DNA sequence: TGTGCCAGCAGCTTCAATCTGGACAGGGTGTACAATGAGCAGTTCTTC. It encodes CASSFNLDRVYNEQFF. The rearrangement uses TRBV27 and TRBJ2-1, with 8 nucleotides matching TRBD1. This CDR3 contains 16 residues. Germline V gene sequence: CDR1 MNHEY, CDR2 SMNVEV (reference sequence). V gave up 6 bases and J gave up 4 bases; unmatched junction bases: 11.

The chain couples TRBV7-6 to TRBJ1-1, with D hard to call. The V and J ends lost 5 bases and 7 bases respectively, with 14 bases between them. There are 13 residues in the CDR3. CDR1 is SGHVS, CDR2 FNYEAQ, per germline. CDR3 amino acids: CASSTIGGGEAFF. The CDR3 nucleotides are TGTGCCAGCAGCACAATCGGTGGTGGTGAAGCTTTCTTT.

The gene calls are TRBV7-2 and TRBJ1-4; the match to TRBD1 covers 7 bases. Losses at the gene ends were 3 bases for V and 0 bases for J; bases not matched to a gene: 1. Germline V gene lookup returns CDR1 SGHTA and CDR2 FQGNSA. The CDR3 is 15 residues long. The chain's CDR3 is CASSFDRATNEKLFF. The CDR3 DNA reads as TGTGCCAGCAGCTTCGACAGGGCAACTAATGAAAAACTGTTTTTT.

The chain links TRBV13 to TRBJ2-1; 9 bases map to TRBD2. Germline V lookup: CDR1 PRHDT, CDR2 FYEKMQ (reference sequence). The CDR3 is 16 amino acids. Unmatched junction bases numbered 8, after V lost 4 bases and J lost 4 bases. The CDR3 spells CASSSIQRGAYNEQFF. CDR3 DNA: TGTGCCAGCAGCTCGATCCAGCGGGGGGCATACAATGAGCAGTTCTTC.

This chain links TRBV28 with TRBJ1-2; D unresolved. V lost 3 bases and J lost 3, with 14 bases in between. The CDR3 totals 15 residues. Germline CDR1 reads MDHEN; CDR2 reads SYDVKM. CDR3 nucleotides: TGTGCCAGCAGTTTGGTTGCGGGGATCGACTATGGCTACACCTTC. Encoded protein: CASSLVAGIDYGYTF.

V is TRBV6-5 and J is TRBJ2-1, with 12 bases lining up with TRBD2. The trim removed 3 bases at V and 8 bases at J, leaving 5 bases unmatched. This CDR3 spans 15 amino acids. Germline values: CDR1 MNHEY, CDR2 SVGAGI. The CDR3 DNA is TGTGCCAGCAGTTATCCTAGCGGGGGGGCCGATGAGCAGTTCTTC. Translating gives CASSYPSGGADEQFF.

The chain is built from TRBV2 and TRBJ2-1, with D uncertain. Per germline, CDR1 SNHLY and CDR2 FYNNEI. The V end lost 2 bases, the J end lost 8 bases, and 19 bases lay between the germline ends. This CDR3 contains 16 residues. This chain's CDR3 is CASSETFLRSFDEQFF. DNA of the CDR3: TGTGCCAGCAGTGAAACCTTCCTGAGGAGCTTTGATGAGCAGTTCTTC.

The rearrangement uses TRBV2 and TRBJ2-3, with 8 nucleotides matching TRBD2. CDR3 length equals 15 residues. V was pared by 5 bases and J by 0 bases, with 4 bases of the junction left unmatched. Germline-derived CDR1 and CDR2 are SNHLY and FYNNEI. CDR3 sequence: CASSISGTSTDTQYF. In DNA, the CDR3 is TGTGCCAGCAGTATTAGCGGGACTAGCACAGATACGCAGTATTTT.

The chain combines TRBV13 with TRBJ1-2; a weak D match, TRBD1 (5 bases). The CDR3 has 13 residues. Trimming removed 3 bases at V and 8 bases at J, with 13 bases between. The germline CDR1 and CDR2 sequences are PRHDT and FYEKMQ (reference sequence). CDR3: CASSLGRSVGYTF. The CDR3 coding sequence is TGTGCCAGCAGCTTGGGACGGTCGGTCGGCTACACCTTC.

The gene calls are TRBV4-1 and TRBJ1-5; D gene unclear. V was cut by 4 bases and J by 6 bases, with 13 bases left in between. The CDR3 is made up of 14 amino acids. Per the germline V gene, CDR1 is MGHRA and CDR2 is YSYEKL. The CDR3 DNA reads TGCGCCAGCAGCCCCCCCACCGACCGTCAGCCCCAGCATTTT. Residues: CASSPPTDRQPQHF.

J is TRBJ2-1 and V is TRBV12-5, with a tentative D call TRBD2 (7 bases). This CDR3 has 15 amino acids. Germline assignment: CDR1 LGHNT and CDR2 FRNRAP. Trimming cost V 6 bases and J 4 bases, with 16 bases left between them. This CDR3 reads CASGRAGRGYNEQFF. The CDR3 region has the DNA TGTGCTAGTGGGCGAGCGGGAAGGGGGTACAATGAGCAGTTCTTC.

The rearrangement joins TRBV27 to TRBJ1-2, with a tentative D call TRBD1 (5 bases). Germline CDR1 MNHEY, CDR2 SMNVEV (reference sequence). Trimming shortened V by 6 bases and J by 4 bases, and 12 bases separated the two germline ends. This CDR3 is 13 amino acids long. The DNA of the CDR3 is TGTGCCAGCAGCTCGGGGGTTTTCTATGGCTACACCTTC. Amino acid sequence: CASSSGVFYGYTF.

The chain carries TRBV10-2 and TRBJ2-1; D remains ambiguous. The V and J ends lost 6 bases and 4 bases respectively, with 10 bases between them. The CDR3 contains 13 residues. The germline V gene encodes CDR1 WSHSY and CDR2 SAAADI. The chain's CDR3 is CASSLGSYNEQFF. CDR3 nucleotides: TGCGCCAGCAGCCTGGGATCATACAATGAGCAGTTCTTC.

This sequence joins TRBV11-2 and TRBJ2-7; tentatively, D is TRBD2 (6 bases). V dropped 1 base and J dropped 0 bases, with 7 bases sitting between them. The germline CDR1 and CDR2 sequences are SGHAT and FQNNGV. CDR3 length: 14 amino acids. CDR3 loop: CASSLVGSSYEQYF. Here the CDR3 DNA reads TGTGCCAGCAGCTTAGTCGGGAGCTCCTACGAGCAGTACTTC.

V usage is TRBV6-4 and J usage is TRBJ1-6; a possible D gene is TRBD1 (5 bases). The germline V and J ends were trimmed by 2 bases and 7 bases, with 12 bases remaining between them. Germline V gene data show CDR1 as MRHNA and CDR2 as SNTAGT. This CDR3 comprises 15 residues. The chain's CDR3 is CASSDGGGENSPLHF. The DNA for the CDR3 is TGTGCCAGCAGTGACGGGGGTGGGGAGAATTCACCCCTCCACTTT.

V and J are TRBV28 and TRBJ1-5; 9 nucleotides line up with TRBD1. CDR3 size: 17 residues. Germline trimming cut 11 bases from V and 6 bases from J; bases unmatched to any gene: 20. The V gene's germline CDR1 is MDHEN and CDR2 SYDVKM. The CDR3 protein is CAVQGTGRGGGGQPQHF. CDR3 sequence (DNA): TGTGCCGTCCAGGGGACAGGGCGAGGGGGTGGAGGTCAGCCCCAGCATTTT.

This chain links TRBV28 with TRBJ2-3; 8 bases are shared with TRBD2. There are 16 residues in the CDR3. Germline V CDR1 and CDR2: MDHEN, SYDVKM. The V segment lost 8 bases and the J segment 0 bases; nucleotides outside the gene matches: 10. CDR3 bases: TGTGCCAGCGCGGCGGGAGGTCCCCCTAGCACAGATACGCAGTATTTT. It translates to CASAAGGPPSTDTQYF.

The chain links TRBV29-1 to TRBJ2-1; 9 bases fit TRBD2. Germline V gene lookup returns CDR1 SQVTM and CDR2 ANQGSEA. V dropped 3 bases and J dropped 0; count of bases not matched to a gene: 3. This CDR3 is built from 15 residues. CDR3 sequence: CSVEGGRASYNEQFF. The CDR3 DNA follows: TGCAGCGTTGAGGGCGGGAGGGCCTCCTACAATGAGCAGTTCTTC.

The chain uses TRBV18 and TRBJ2-5, with 9 bases aligning to TRBD1. V gave up 2 bases and J gave up 5 bases; unmatched junction bases: 3. The germline CDR1 and CDR2 sequences are KGHSH and LQKENI. CDR3 length equals 14 residues. CDR3 bases: TGTGCCAGCTCACCAGCAGGGACAGGGGAGACCCAGTACTTC. Translated, it gives CASSPAGTGETQYF.

V usage is TRBV19 and J usage is TRBJ2-1; 7 nucleotides match TRBD2. V shed 5 bases, J shed 1 base, and the junction held 8 bases outside the gene matches. The CDR3 has 16 amino acids. Germline-derived CDR1 and CDR2 are LNHDA and SQIVND (reference sequence). CDR3 residues: CASSPRGSSSYNEQFF. In nucleotides, the CDR3 is TGTGCCAGTAGTCCTCGCGGGAGTTCGTCCTACAATGAGCAGTTCTTC.

V is TRBV18 and J is TRBJ2-1, with TRBD1 identical over 10 bases. Germline CDR1 and CDR2: KGHSH and LQKENI. The CDR3 covers 16 residues. With 2 bases clipped from V and 7 bases from J, the junction kept 8 bases outside the gene matches. The CDR3 sequence: CASSPRGTGAVNEQFF. The CDR3, as DNA: TGTGCCAGCTCACCAAGGGGGACAGGGGCAGTGAATGAGCAGTTCTTC. Full variable domain (rest looked up from reference TRBV18 and TRBJ2-1): NAGVMQNPRHLVRRRGQEARLRCSPMKGHSHVYWYRQLPEEGLKFMVYLQKENIIDESGMPKERFSAEFPKEGPSILRIQQVVRGDSAAYFCASSPRGTGAVNEQFFGPGTRLTVL.

This sequence joins TRBV7-9 and TRBJ2-7; D remains unclear. The CDR3 runs to 14 residues. The V end lost 5 bases, the J end lost 3 bases, and 14 bases lay between the germline ends. From germline, CDR1 is SEHNR and CDR2 FQNEAQ (reference sequence). The chain's CDR3 is CASSTISLYYEQYF. The DNA of the CDR3 is TGTGCCAGCAGCACAATTTCCCTCTACTACGAGCAGTACTTC.

The CDR3 region is CASSLEPGAYEQYF. The CDR3 region has the DNA TGTGCCAGCAGCTTAGAGCCAGGGGCCTACGAGCAGTACTTC. The V and J genes are TRBV7-6 and TRBJ2-7; maybe TRBD1 (6 bases). The CDR3 runs 14 residues. Germline CDR1 reads SGHVS; CDR2 reads FNYEAQ. V dropped 1 base and J dropped 2 bases, with 9 bases sitting between them.

The DNA of the CDR3 is TGTGCCAGCAGACGGAGCGGGGGGGCCGCCGAGCAGTACTTC. Translated, it gives CASRRSGGAAEQYF. The chain links TRBV7-9 to TRBJ2-7, with 10 nucleotides matching TRBD2. Germline-derived CDR1 and CDR2 are SEHNR and FQNEAQ (reference sequence). The CDR3 runs 14 residues. Trimming at V came to 6 bases and at J to 6 bases, leaving 8 bases not matched to a gene.

The V gene is TRBV7-9, the J gene TRBJ1-5; D ambiguous. Germline V gene lookup returns CDR1 SEHNR and CDR2 FQNEAQ (reference sequence). V was trimmed by 5 bases and J by 5 bases, leaving 10 bases between them. The CDR3 runs 13 residues. This CDR3 reads CASSPRPDQPQHF. Here the CDR3 DNA reads TGTGCCAGCAGCCCCAGGCCGGATCAGCCCCAGCATTTT.

The V and J genes are TRBV14 and TRBJ2-5, with D tentatively TRBD2 (5 bases). The germline gives CDR1 SGHDN, CDR2 FVKESK. Trimming left V 1 base short and J 2 bases short, with 8 bases between. The CDR3 is made up of 14 amino acids. CDR3 DNA sequence: TGTGCCAGCAGCCAAGCGGGGTGGCAAGAGACCCAGTACTTC. Encoded protein: CASSQAGWQETQYF.

The chain is built from TRBV27 and TRBJ2-7; 11 positions match TRBD2. Germline V gene lookup returns CDR1 MNHEY and CDR2 SMNVEV (reference sequence). The ends lost 2 bases at V and 3 bases at J; junction bases unmatched: 0. This CDR3 has 14 amino acids. CDR3 nucleotide sequence: TGTGCCAGCAGTTTAGGGACTAGCGGCTACGAGCAGTACTTC. Translated: CASSLGTSGYEQYF.

This clone is a singleton in its sample. This rearrangement joins TRBV2 to TRBJ1-5; D ambiguous. The CDR3 totals 13 residues. CDR1 is SNHLY, CDR2 FYNNEI, per germline. Trimming shortened V by 4 bases and J by 6 bases, and 10 bases separated the two germline ends. The CDR3 spells CASSVAKGQPQHF. As DNA, the CDR3 is TGTGCCAGCAGTGTGGCCAAGGGTCAGCCCCAGCATTTT.

The chain carries TRBV6-6 and TRBJ2-3; the D is unclear. This CDR3 region has 14 residues. In germline, CDR1 is MNHNY, CDR2 SVGAGI (reference sequence). Trimming left V 6 bases short and J 2 bases short, with 12 bases between. CDR3 sequence: CASSLGTTTDTQYF. The CDR3 coding sequence is TGTGCCAGCAGCCTGGGCACAACCACAGATACGCAGTATTTT.

This chain joins TRBV19 and TRBJ2-7; D may be TRBD1 (6 bases). This CDR3 spans 16 amino acids. V was cut by 10 bases and J by 3 bases, with 25 bases left in between. The germline gives CDR1 LNHDA, CDR2 SQIVND (reference sequence). The CDR3 reads CATALTLTGFGYEQYF. In DNA, the CDR3 is TGTGCCACCGCGCTGACCCTGACAGGTTTTGGCTACGAGCAGTACTTC.

The rearrangement uses TRBV7-2 and TRBJ1-6; D is perhaps TRBD1 (6 bases). The CDR3 runs to 16 residues. The germline V gene has CDR1 SGHTA and CDR2 FQGNSA. V lost 5 bases and J 2 bases, leaving 13 bases between the germline ends. CDR3: CASSPRQETYNSPLHF. CDR3 DNA sequence: TGTGCCAGCAGCCCCCGACAGGAGACCTATAATTCACCCCTCCACTTT.